These 32 T cell receptor beta chains originate from one sample sequenced in a study of T cell changes during pregnancy in multiple sclerosis. Profiled with immunoSEQ multiplex PCR; TCRdb holds only in-frame clones, not every one. The data hold tens of thousands of clones, with 92% observed a single time. Sequencing used peripheral blood, obtained in the first trimester of pregnancy. The receptors were sampled from a female donor with multiple sclerosis, enrolled in a pregnancy study.

The chain has TRBV6-5 and TRBJ1-2, with a weak D call TRBD1 (6 bases). Germline V gives CDR1 MNHEY, CDR2 SVGAGI. This CDR3 comprises 14 residues. V was clipped by 5 bases and J by 2 bases, with 12 bases between them. This CDR3 is CASSTPQGNYGYTF. CDR3 bases: TGTGCCAGCAGTACCCCCCAGGGGAACTATGGCTACACCTTC.

This chain links TRBV7-2 with TRBJ2-1, with TRBD2 matching over 14 bases. Germline V gene data show CDR1 as SGHTA and CDR2 as FQGNSA. V lost 5 bases to trimming and J lost 9 bases; unmatched junction nucleotides: 12. The CDR3 is 17 residues long. In DNA form, the CDR3 reads TGTGCCAGCAGCCGAGCGCGTGGACTAGCGGGAGGCGGTGAGCAGTTCTTC. As protein: CASSRARGLAGGGEQFF. The full variable domain, its missing parts supplied by reference TRBV7-2 and TRBJ2-1, is GAGVSQSPSNKVTEKGKDVELRCDPISGHTALYWYRQSLGQGLEFLIYFQGNSAPDKSGLPSDRFSAERTGGSVSTLTIQRTQQEDSAVYLCASSRARGLAGGGEQFFGPGTRLTVL.

This chain links TRBV7-6 with TRBJ2-6; TRBD2 matches at 9 bases. Germline CDR1 reads SGHVS; CDR2 reads FNYEAQ. The V and J ends lost 5 bases and 0 bases, in that order; junction bases with no gene match: 20. The CDR3 sequence is 22 residues long. Here the CDR3 DNA reads TGTGCCAGCAGCCGGAGGTCCGCTTTGACTAGCGGCTCCACCTCTGGGGCCAACGTCCTGACTTTC. It is translated as CASSRRSALTSGSTSGANVLTF.

The genes are TRBV7-2 and TRBJ2-2, with 7 bases lining up with TRBD2. J gave up 5 bases and V 1 base, and 7 bases lay outside the gene matches. The CDR3 runs to 16 residues. The germline CDR1 and CDR2 sequences are SGHTA and FQGNSA. CDR3 sequence: CASSLDPGGGTGELFF. The CDR3, as DNA: TGTGCCAGCAGCTTAGACCCGGGGGGAGGGACCGGGGAGCTGTTTTTT.

This sequence joins TRBV10-3 and TRBJ2-1; D remains ambiguous. The CDR3 has 13 residues. Trimming shortened V by 8 bases and J by 5 bases, and 13 bases separated the two germline ends. Looked up from germline, CDR1 is ENHRY and CDR2 is SYGVKD. For the CDR3, the DNA is TGTGCCATCTCGAGTTCCCTGAACAATGAGCAGTTCTTC. It codes for CAISSSLNNEQFF.

CDR3: CASIQALQETQYF. DNA of the CDR3: TGTGCCAGCATCCAAGCCCTCCAAGAGACCCAGTACTTC. The chain carries TRBV7-9 and TRBJ2-5; the D is unclear. The CDR3 is 13 residues long. V was pared by 7 bases and J by 1 base, with 10 bases between. Germline assignment: CDR1 SEHNR and CDR2 FQNEAQ (reference sequence).

The chain has TRBV7-9 and TRBJ2-7, with D possibly matching TRBD2 (5 bases). V was shortened by 5 bases and J by 3 bases, with 11 bases between the two germline ends. This CDR3 region has 13 residues. From germline, CDR1 is SEHNR and CDR2 FQNEAQ (reference sequence). In DNA, the CDR3 is TGTGCCAGCAGCGTCGACTACAACTACGAGCAGTACTTC. Residues: CASSVDYNYEQYF.

The V call is TRBV6-6, the J call TRBJ2-1, with 8 bases matching TRBD1. V shed 11 bases and J 6 bases; nucleotides not matched to a gene: 12. The CDR3 is made up of 14 amino acids. Germline CDR1 MNHNY, CDR2 SVGAGI (reference sequence). The CDR3 sequence is CAGGSSGTGNEQFF. Written as DNA, the CDR3 is TGTGCCGGCGGATCCTCGGGGACAGGCAATGAGCAGTTCTTC.

The chain combines TRBV11-2 with TRBJ1-3; D not resolved. V lost 2 bases to trimming and J lost 0 bases, with 8 bases between them. CDR1 is SGHAT and CDR2 is FQNNGV in the germline V gene. The CDR3 consists of 15 residues. CDR3: CASSLTGRSGNTIYF. In DNA form, the CDR3 reads TGTGCCAGCAGCTTAACCGGTCGCTCTGGAAACACCATATATTTT.

The J gene is TRBJ2-3, the V gene TRBV7-9; D gene ambiguous. This CDR3 spans 14 amino acids. The germline V and J ends were trimmed by 1 base and 3 bases, with 8 bases remaining between them. The germline gives CDR1 SEHNR, CDR2 FQNEAQ (reference sequence). The CDR3 DNA sequence: TGTGCCAGCAGCTTAGTTGCGGAAACAGATACGCAGTATTTT. Translation: CASSLVAETDTQYF. The complete variable domain, with remaining parts taken from reference TRBV7-9 and TRBJ2-3, reads DTGVSQNPRHKITKRGQNVTFRCDPISEHNRLYWYRQTLGQGPEFLTYFQNEAQLEKSRLLSDRFSAERPKGSFSTLEIQRTEQGDSAMYLCASSLVAETDTQYFGPGTRLTVL.

This clone was seen once. The chain links TRBV28 to TRBJ2-7; D uncertain. V was pared by 6 bases and J by 3 bases, with 12 bases between. Germline CDR1 reads MDHEN; CDR2 reads SYDVKM. The CDR3 length is 13 residues. The CDR3 region is CASRPETGYEQYF. CDR3 bases: TGTGCCAGCAGGCCCGAGACGGGCTACGAGCAGTACTTC.

The genes are TRBV28 and TRBJ2-7; TRBD2 is a possible D gene (6 bases). CDR3 length equals 12 residues. CDR1 is MDHEN and CDR2 is SYDVKM in the germline V gene. With 8 bases removed from V and 2 bases from J, the gap between germline ends came to 10 bases. The CDR3 DNA reads as TGTGCCAGCGCGGGACCCCCCTACGAGCAGTACTTC. Protein sequence: CASAGPPYEQYF.

This chain joins TRBV18 and TRBJ2-5; possibly TRBD2 for D (5 bases). The CDR3 runs to 14 residues. Trimming took off 2 bases at V and 5 bases at J, with 12 bases between the two ends. CDR1 is KGHSH, CDR2 LQKENI, per germline. Here the CDR3 reads CASSPAGLGETQYF. CDR3 in DNA: TGTGCCAGCTCACCAGCCGGACTGGGGGAGACCCAGTACTTC.

This clone was picked up one time. V gene TRBV7-8 combines with J gene TRBJ2-1; D call uncertain. V lost 1 base and J 10 bases, leaving 8 bases between the germline ends. Germline CDR1 and CDR2: SGHVS and FQNEAQ. The CDR3 consists of 12 residues. CDR3 residues: CASSLEETEQFF. CDR3 coding DNA: TGTGCCAGCAGCTTAGAGGAGACGGAGCAGTTCTTC.

The chain links TRBV5-8 to TRBJ2-7; D is uncertain. Germline V gene lookup returns CDR1 SGHTS and CDR2 YDEGEE. V lost 2 bases and J 7 bases, leaving 10 bases between the germline ends. CDR3 size: 12 residues. The CDR3 sequence is CASSLRAREQYF. The CDR3 DNA reads TGTGCCAGCAGCTTACGTGCGCGGGAGCAGTACTTC.

This chain uses TRBV19 with TRBJ2-7; 9 bases are shared with TRBD2. There are 14 residues in the CDR3. V shed 5 bases, J shed 0 bases, and the junction held 2 bases outside the gene matches. CDR1 and CDR2 (germline): LNHDA, SQIVND (reference sequence). The CDR3 spells CASSSSGISYEQYF. The CDR3 region has the DNA TGTGCCAGTAGTTCTAGCGGGATCTCCTACGAGCAGTACTTC.

CDR3 nucleotides: TGTGCCAGCAGTTTAACAGCGGGAGGCTCGCGGGAGCAGTACTTC. Protein sequence: CASSLTAGGSREQYF. The chain combines TRBV27 with TRBJ2-7; the match to TRBD2 covers 9 bases. The germline V gene has CDR1 MNHEY and CDR2 SMNVEV (reference sequence). Trimming at V came to 2 bases and at J to 7 bases, leaving 9 bases not matched to a gene. The CDR3 loop spans 15 amino acids.

This sequence joins TRBV6-5 and TRBJ2-1; TRBD2 is a possible D gene (6 bases). CDR1 is MNHEY, CDR2 SVGAGI, per germline. CDR3 length: 16 amino acids. The V gene lost 4 bases and the J gene lost 4 bases, with 17 bases spanning the gap. As DNA, the CDR3 is TGTGCCAGCAGTTCCCAAGCGGGTCTCCCATACAATGAGCAGTTCTTC. As protein: CASSSQAGLPYNEQFF.

The V and J genes are TRBV5-1 and TRBJ2-2, with a tentative D call TRBD2 (6 bases). V lost 5 bases, J lost 0 bases, and 11 bases lay in between. From germline, CDR1 is SGHRS and CDR2 YFSETQ. The CDR3 sequence is 15 residues long. For the CDR3, the DNA is TGCGCCAGCAGTTCCGGGACTCCGAACACCGGGGAGCTGTTTTTT. Its protein is CASSSGTPNTGELFF.

The chain is built from TRBV18 and TRBJ2-6; 8 bases agree with TRBD1. V lost 0 bases, J lost 7 bases, and 5 bases stayed unmatched. CDR3 length: 16 residues. The germline gives CDR1 KGHSH, CDR2 LQKENI. The CDR3 region has the DNA TGTGCCAGCTCACCACCGACCGACAGGGGCGCCAACGTCCTGACTTTC. This translates into CASSPPTDRGANVLTF.

The V call is TRBV5-1, the J call TRBJ2-7; 9 bases align to TRBD2. V trimming: 5 bases; J trimming: 5 bases; junction bases outside the gene matches: 8. The CDR3 is made up of 14 amino acids. CDR1 is SGHRS and CDR2 is YFSETQ in the germline V gene. The CDR3 loop is CASSPSGIIDEQYF. The DNA for the CDR3 is TGCGCCAGCAGTCCTAGCGGGATCATCGACGAGCAGTACTTC. Together with reference TRBV5-1 and TRBJ2-7, the CDR3 gives the full variable domain: KAGVTQTPRYLIKTRGQQVTLSCSPISGHRSVSWYQQTPGQGLQFLFEYFSETQRNKGNFPGRFSGRQFSNSRSEMNVSTLELGDSALYLCASSPSGIIDEQYFGPGTRLTVT.

The V gene is TRBV9, the J gene TRBJ2-2; 8 positions agree with TRBD2. Germline-derived CDR1 and CDR2 are SGDLS and YYNGEE. CDR3 length: 16 amino acids. J was trimmed by 3 bases and V by 0 bases; bases with no gene match: 4. The CDR3 is CASSVVGRADTGELFF. The CDR3 DNA sequence: TGTGCCAGCAGCGTAGTCGGGAGGGCCGACACCGGGGAGCTGTTTTTT.

This rearrangement joins TRBV11-3 to TRBJ1-1; the D is unclear. This CDR3 is 14 amino acids long. V lost 6 bases and J 5 bases, leaving 16 bases between the germline ends. Germline values: CDR1 SGHNT, CDR2 YENEEA. The CDR3 coding sequence is TGTGCCAGCAGTTACTCCGACTGGAGGACTGAAGCTTTCTTT. Its translation: CASSYSDWRTEAFF.

V and J are TRBV7-9 and TRBJ2-2; the D is unclear. V was shortened by 4 bases and J by 5 bases, with 5 bases between the two germline ends. CDR3 length equals 12 residues. Germline V gene data show CDR1 as SEHNR and CDR2 as FQNEAQ (reference sequence). The CDR3 protein is CASSSKTGELFF. CDR3 bases: TGTGCCAGCAGCTCTAAAACCGGGGAGCTGTTTTTT.

By sample share, this clone is medium-sized. The rearrangement links TRBV27 to TRBJ1-2, with TRBD1 identical over 7 bases. Losses at the gene ends were 6 bases for V and 3 bases for J; bases not matched to a gene: 13. Looked up from germline, CDR1 is MNHEY and CDR2 is SMNVEV (reference sequence). The CDR3 covers 16 residues. DNA for the CDR3: TGTGCCAGCAGCCCCGCAGGAGGGGGCAGCCACTATGGCTACACCTTC. Amino acid sequence: CASSPAGGGSHYGYTF.

The chain recombines TRBV7-2 with TRBJ1-2, with 10 bases matching TRBD1. Germline CDR1 reads SGHTA; CDR2 reads FQGNSA. The CDR3 covers 16 residues. Trimming removed 5 bases from V and 3 bases from J; junction bases left unmatched: 9. CDR3 protein: CASSPDRGRLYYGYTF. CDR3 sequence (DNA): TGTGCCAGCAGCCCTGACAGGGGGCGACTCTACTATGGCTACACCTTC.

Note on this clone: This same CDR3 is encoded by further DNA sequences in the sample. This chain connects TRBV4-3 to TRBJ2-7; TRBD2 matches 10 bases. Per germline, CDR1 LGHNA and CDR2 YSLEER. CDR3 length: 14 residues. Germline trimming cut 4 bases from V and 0 bases from J; bases unmatched to any gene: 0. CDR3 nucleotides: TGCGCCAGCAGCCCTAGCGGGAGCTCCTACGAGCAGTACTTC. Protein sequence: CASSPSGSSYEQYF.

A single count supports this clone. The chain employs TRBV10-3 and TRBJ1-4, with unresolved D. V was shortened by 0 bases and J by 0 bases, with 5 bases between the two germline ends. Germline V gene sequence: CDR1 ENHRY, CDR2 SYGVKD. The CDR3 loop spans 15 amino acids. CDR3 in amino acids: CAISESVATNEKLFF. CDR3 nucleotide sequence: TGTGCCATCAGTGAGTCAGTAGCAACTAATGAAAAACTGTTTTTT.

CDR3 amino acids: CASSLVSGRRTDTQYF. The CDR3, as DNA: TGTGCCAGCAGCCTTGTTAGCGGGAGACGCACAGATACGCAGTATTTT. The V gene is TRBV7-6, the J gene TRBJ2-3; 9 bases map to TRBD2. The CDR3 covers 16 residues. The V gene end was trimmed by 5 bases and the J gene end by 1 base; junction bases not matched to a gene: 7. The V gene's germline CDR1 is SGHVS and CDR2 FNYEAQ.

The V and J genes are TRBV19 and TRBJ1-5; D perhaps matches TRBD1 (6 bases). Germline V gene data show CDR1 as LNHDA and CDR2 as SQIVND (reference sequence). The CDR3 is 15 residues long. Trimming took 5 bases from V and 4 from J, leaving 15 bases between them. Here the CDR3 DNA reads TGTGCCAGTAGTGGAACAGGGTTATGGAATCAGCCCCAGCATTTT. It is translated as CASSGTGLWNQPQHF.

This chain joins TRBV18 and TRBJ2-1; D is perhaps TRBD2 (6 bases). Germline V CDR1 and CDR2: KGHSH, LQKENI. V shed 4 bases and J shed 5 bases, with 12 bases lying between them. This CDR3 spans 14 amino acids. CDR3 sequence: CASSLRLEDNEQFF. The CDR3 DNA reads TGTGCCAGCTCACTACGACTAGAAGACAATGAGCAGTTCTTC.

Concerning this clone itself: This CDR3 is also generated by other DNA sequences in the sample. The chain links TRBV28 to TRBJ1-5; D gene ambiguous. CDR3 length equals 15 residues. From germline, CDR1 is MDHEN and CDR2 SYDVKM. Trimming pared 3 bases from V and 0 bases from J, leaving 9 bases between. This chain's CDR3 is CASSLAGNSNQPQHF. The CDR3 DNA is TGTGCCAGCAGTTTGGCGGGGAATAGCAATCAGCCCCAGCATTTT.